Shown below are 9 T cell receptor beta chains from a single sample sequenced in a study of T cells in Graves' hyperthyroidism and ophthalmopathy. Using RNA transcripts as the source, TCR beta CDR3 regions were amplified. RT-PCR in the first round (using the HTBI primer set) targeted the TCR CDR3. MiXCR was run by TCRdb on the multiplex PCR reads, yielding one entry per CDR3 protein. This table holds under 350,000 distinct CDR3 sequences, roughly an eighth found once. Sequencing input: blood. The origin of the receptors is a woman aged 35 to 49 with Graves' ophthalmopathy.

This clonotype was detected ten times or more. The chain uses TRBV27 and TRBJ2-5, with D possibly TRBD2 on 6 matching bases. V gave up 5 bases and J gave up 4 bases, with 11 bases separating them. This CDR3 is 13 amino acids long. Germline CDR1 reads MNHEY; CDR2 reads SMNVEV (reference sequence). The CDR3 bases are TGTGCCAGCAGTCTTTCGGGACTAGAGACCCAGTACTTC. Translation gives CASSLSGLETQYF.

The CDR3 protein is CASSLATQGETQYF. CDR3 DNA sequence: TGCGCCAGCAGCTTGGCAACACAGGGGGAGACCCAGTACTTC. The V and J genes are TRBV5-1 and TRBJ2-5; 7 nucleotides align to TRBD1. After removal of 0 bases from V and 5 bases from J, the junction contained 4 bases not matched to a gene. Per the germline V gene, CDR1 is SGHRS and CDR2 is YFSETQ. CDR3 size: 14 residues.

This clonotype appeared many times. The chain employs TRBV28 and TRBJ2-1, with 8 bases lining up with TRBD2. V shed 6 bases and J 6 bases; nucleotides not matched to a gene: 10. Germline V gene lookup returns CDR1 MDHEN and CDR2 SYDVKM. This CDR3 is built from 15 residues. This CDR3 reads CASRSSGLAINEQFF. CDR3 coding DNA: TGTGCCAGCAGGTCAAGCGGACTAGCTATCAATGAGCAGTTCTTC.

This clonotype was seen repeatedly, ten times or more. The V gene is TRBV12-3 or TRBV12-4, the J gene TRBJ2-7; maybe TRBD2 (5 bases). With 6 bases removed from V and 6 bases from J, the gap between germline ends came to 18 bases. The CDR3 extends over 14 amino acids. The CDR3 sequence is CASSSGLLGGEQYF. The CDR3 region has the DNA TGTGCCAGCAGCTCTGGACTTCTGGGCGGCGAGCAGTACTTC.

The rearrangement links TRBV20-1 to TRBJ1-6; the D gene is possibly TRBD1 (6 bases). Looked up from germline, CDR1 is DFQATT and CDR2 is SNEGSKA (reference sequence). This CDR3 is built from 15 residues. Trimming removed 1 base at V and 7 bases at J, with 14 bases between. The CDR3: CSARVPRGENSPLHF. CDR3 DNA sequence: TGCAGTGCTAGAGTCCCCAGGGGTGAAAATTCACCCCTCCACTTT.

This clonotype showed up many times. The chain links TRBV28 to TRBJ2-1, with 10 bases fitting TRBD2. The CDR3 has 16 amino acids. J gave up 8 bases and V 3 bases, and 10 bases lay outside the gene matches. Germline V lookup: CDR1 MDHEN, CDR2 SYDVKM. The CDR3: CASSLPLAGDGYEQFF. For the CDR3, the DNA is TGTGCCAGCAGTTTGCCCCTAGCGGGAGATGGCTATGAGCAGTTCTTC. The full variable domain, with the rest looked up from reference TRBV28 and TRBJ2-1, is DVKVTQSSRYLVKRTGEKVFLECVQDMDHENMFWYRQDPGLGLRLIYFSYDVKMKEKGDIPEGYSVSREKKERFSLILESASTNQTSMYLCASSLPLAGDGYEQFFGPGTRLTVL.

In this sample, this clonotype turned up many times. The genes are TRBV12-3 or TRBV12-4 and TRBJ2-7, with D possibly being TRBD1 (5 bases). This CDR3 has 15 residues. V gave up 8 bases and J gave up 4 bases, with 21 bases separating them. CDR3 residues: CASCCPQIQGYEQYF. The CDR3 nucleotides are TGTGCCAGCTGTTGCCCTCAAATTCAGGGATACGAGCAGTACTTC.

In this sample, this clonotype turned up many times. The chain uses TRBV5-1 and TRBJ1-1; the match to TRBD1 covers 9 bases. The germline V gene has CDR1 SGHRS and CDR2 YFSETQ. The ends lost 4 bases at V and 4 bases at J; junction bases unmatched: 8. CDR3 length: 15 amino acids. The CDR3 sequence is CASSPRTGEGTEAFF. The DNA of the CDR3 is TGCGCCAGCAGCCCACGGACAGGGGAGGGCACTGAAGCTTTCTTT.

This clonotype was picked up many times. The chain combines TRBV20-1 with TRBJ1-5; D unresolved. Trimming removed 1 base at V and 0 bases at J, with 10 bases between. Germline V CDR1 and CDR2: DFQATT, SNEGSKA (reference sequence). The CDR3 contains 15 residues. The CDR3 nucleotides read TGCAGTGCTAGAGTCGGATCTAATAGCAATCAGCCCCAGCATTTT. It codes for CSARVGSNSNQPQHF.